The rows below give T cell receptor beta chains drawn from one sample of a study of CD8 T cells in ankylosing spondylitis. MiXCR, run by TCRdb on the 5' RACE reads, gives a single entry per CDR3 protein. The repertoire holds a few hundred thousand distinct CDR3 sequences, with 6.5% to 10% as singletons. The source material was blood, either unsorted or a sorted T cell fraction (not recorded which). These TCRs come from a male donor with ankylosing spondylitis. CDR3s include the opening cysteine and the closing phenylalanine or tryptophan. A D gene is named only where the DNA matches it firmly. Only part of the rows carry a size: once, few, many, or a class if the clone is expanded.

j_gene | v_gene | d_gene | abundance | CDR3aa | CDR3nt
TRBJ1-3 | TRBV5-1 | . | . | CASSLDGGPGNTIYF | TGCGCCAGCAGCTTGGACGGGGGGCCCGGAAACACCATATATTTT
TRBJ2-2 | TRBV10-3 | TRBD1 | once | CAISPQGAGELFF | TGTGCCATCAGCCCACAGGGGGCCGGGGAGCTGTTTTTT
TRBJ2-7 | TRBV7-8 | . | few | CASSFRTAYEQYF | TGTGCCAGCAGCTTTCGGACAGCCTACGAGCAGTACTTC
TRBJ2-5 | TRBV24-1 | . | few | CATSAGYQETQYF | TGTGCCACCAGTGCAGGGTACCAAGAGACCCAGTACTTC
TRBJ1-1 | TRBV6-2/TRBV6-3 | . | . | CASSSPTVGTEAFF | TGTGCCAGCAGTTCCCCGACGGTGGGCACTGAAGCTTTCTTT
TRBJ1-2 | TRBV19 | TRBD1 | few | CASSHGTGYGYTF | TGTGCCAGTAGTCACGGGACAGGATATGGCTACACCTTC
TRBJ1-1 | TRBV29-1 | . | many | CSVGVQGEAFF | TGCAGCGTTGGGGTCCAGGGTGAAGCTTTCTTT
TRBJ2-2 | TRBV4-2 | . | many | CASSQLNTGELFF | TGTGCCAGCAGCCAATTGAACACCGGGGAGCTGTTTTTT
TRBJ2-1 | TRBV15 | . | many | CATSGQMRSSYNEQFF | TGTGCCACCAGCGGCCAGATGAGGAGCTCCTACAATGAGCAGTTCTTC
TRBJ2-4 | TRBV3-1 | . | . | CASSQPGAKNIQYF | TGTGCCAGCAGCCAACCAGGGGCCAAAAACATTCAGTACTTC
TRBJ1-1 | TRBV5-1 | TRBD1 | . | CASSFPTGGTEAFF | TGCGCCAGCAGCTTTCCGACAGGGGGGACTGAAGCTTTCTTT
TRBJ2-7 | TRBV5-1 | TRBD1 | few | CASSWDRVGYEQYF | TGCGCCAGCAGCTGGGACAGGGTTGGCTACGAGCAGTACTTC
TRBJ2-5 | TRBV15 | . | few | CATSRDRAFGTSKETQYF | TGTGCCACCAGCAGAGATAGGGCCTTCGGGACCTCGAAAGAGACCCAGTACTTC
TRBJ2-5 | TRBV5-4 | . | few | CASSLVTGMEETQYF | TGTGCCAGCAGCTTGGTTACGGGAATGGAGGAGACCCAGTACTTC
TRBJ2-1 | TRBV7-2 | . | . | CASSRRTHRYTDNEQFF | TGTGCCAGCAGCCGCCGGACCCATAGGTATACAGACAATGAGCAGTTCTTC
TRBJ2-2 | TRBV5-1 | TRBD2 | many | CASRGSGITTGELFF | TGCGCCAGCAGGGGTAGCGGGATCACTACCGGGGAGCTGTTTTTT
TRBJ1-5 | TRBV5-6 | . | few | CASSDSTWGEAQHF | TGTGCCAGCAGCGACTCCACCTGGGGGGAGGCCCAGCATTTT
TRBJ2-1 | TRBV20-1 | TRBD2 | . | CSARGLAGSNEQFF | TGCAGTGCTAGGGGACTAGCGGGGAGCAATGAGCAGTTCTTC
TRBJ1-1 | TRBV10-3 | TRBD1 | . | CAISPGQGNEAFF | TGTGCCATCAGCCCGGGACAGGGGAATGAAGCTTTCTTT
TRBJ1-1 | TRBV29-1 | . | many | CSVLRRLNTEAFF | TGCAGCGTTCTCAGGAGACTAAACACTGAAGCTTTCTTT
TRBJ2-2 | TRBV10-2 | TRBD1 | . | CASRLTGGGSTGELFF | TGCGCCAGTCGACTTACAGGGGGCGGTAGCACCGGGGAGCTGTTTTTT
TRBJ2-2 | TRBV4-1 | . | . | CASSLGHGNTGELFF | TGCGCCAGCAGCCTAGGACACGGGAACACCGGGGAGCTGTTTTTT
TRBJ2-3 | TRBV4-3 | . | few | CASSQGHGNTDTQYF | TGCGCCAGCAGCCAAGGACACGGCAACACAGATACGCAGTATTTT
TRBJ2-7 | TRBV29-1 | TRBD2 | . | CSVLWLAGGSEQYF | TGCAGCGTTTTATGGCTAGCGGGAGGGAGCGAGCAGTACTTC
TRBJ2-7 | TRBV5-1 | . | . | CASGQGLWEQYF | TGCGCCAGCGGGCAGGGTTTGTGGGAGCAGTACTTC
TRBJ2-2 | TRBV14 | . | few | CASSPRVTTGELFF | TGTGCCAGCAGCCCCCGGGTAACAACCGGGGAGCTGTTTTTT